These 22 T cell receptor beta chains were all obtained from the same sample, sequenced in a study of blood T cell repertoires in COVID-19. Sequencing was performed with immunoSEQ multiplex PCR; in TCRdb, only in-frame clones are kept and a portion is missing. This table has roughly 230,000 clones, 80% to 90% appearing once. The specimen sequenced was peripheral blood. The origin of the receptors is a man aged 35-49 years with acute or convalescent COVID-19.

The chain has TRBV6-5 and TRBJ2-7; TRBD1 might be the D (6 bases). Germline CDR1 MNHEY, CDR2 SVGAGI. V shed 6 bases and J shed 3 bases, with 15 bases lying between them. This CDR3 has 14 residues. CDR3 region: CASRPPGHHYEQYF. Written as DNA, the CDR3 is TGTGCCAGCAGACCGCCGGGACATCACTACGAGCAGTACTTC.

Here the CDR3 reads CATSRGEEGYTF. The CDR3 bases are TGTGCCACCTCCCGGGGTGAGGAAGGCTACACCTTC. This chain links TRBV13 with TRBJ1-2, with no clear D. From germline, CDR1 is PRHDT and CDR2 FYEKMQ (reference sequence). V dropped 10 bases and J dropped 8 bases, with 17 bases sitting between them. The CDR3 has 12 residues.

CDR3 in amino acids: CASSKSRPPWGNQPQHF. CDR3 coding DNA: TGTGCCAGCAGCAAGTCTAGGCCTCCGTGGGGCAATCAGCCCCAGCATTTT. This rearrangement joins TRBV21-1 to TRBJ1-5. TRBV21-1 is assigned pseudogene status. This CDR3 has 17 residues.

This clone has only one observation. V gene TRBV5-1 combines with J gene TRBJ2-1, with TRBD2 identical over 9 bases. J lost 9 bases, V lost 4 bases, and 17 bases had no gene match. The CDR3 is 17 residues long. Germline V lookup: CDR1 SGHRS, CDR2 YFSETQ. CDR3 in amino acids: CASSLEVRGGGASEQFF. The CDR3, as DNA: TGCGCCAGCAGCCTGGAGGTCCGTGGCGGGGGGGCCAGTGAGCAGTTCTTC.

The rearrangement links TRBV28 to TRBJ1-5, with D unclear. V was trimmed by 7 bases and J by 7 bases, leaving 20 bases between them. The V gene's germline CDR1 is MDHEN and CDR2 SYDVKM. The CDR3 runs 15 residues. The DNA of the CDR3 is TGTGCCAGCACCGATACACGGGGAGGTGTCCAGCCCCAGCATTTT. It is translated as CASTDTRGGVQPQHF.

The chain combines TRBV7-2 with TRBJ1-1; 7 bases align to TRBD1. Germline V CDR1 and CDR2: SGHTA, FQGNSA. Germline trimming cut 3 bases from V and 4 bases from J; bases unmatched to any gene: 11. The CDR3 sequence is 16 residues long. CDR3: CASSFWGETGSTEAFF. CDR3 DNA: TGTGCCAGCAGCTTCTGGGGGGAGACAGGGAGCACTGAAGCTTTCTTT.

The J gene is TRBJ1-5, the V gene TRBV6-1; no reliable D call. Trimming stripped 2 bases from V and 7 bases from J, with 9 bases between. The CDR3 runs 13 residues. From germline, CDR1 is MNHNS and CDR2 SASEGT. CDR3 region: CASSESSRQPQHF. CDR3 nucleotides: TGTGCCAGCAGTGAAAGTTCCAGGCAGCCCCAGCATTTT.

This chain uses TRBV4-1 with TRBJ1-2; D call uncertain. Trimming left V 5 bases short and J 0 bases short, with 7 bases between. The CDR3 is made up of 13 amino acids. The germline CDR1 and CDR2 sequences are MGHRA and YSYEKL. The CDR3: CASSGTPNYGYTF. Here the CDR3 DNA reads TGCGCCAGCAGCGGTACACCTAACTATGGCTACACCTTC.

The CDR3: CASSQNRGGNTIYF. The CDR3 DNA sequence: TGTGCCAGCAGCCAGAACAGGGGGGGAAACACCATATATTTT. This chain links TRBV11-2 with TRBJ1-3, with 8 bases that match TRBD1. V shed 5 bases, J shed 4 bases, and the junction held 4 bases outside the gene matches. This CDR3 spans 14 amino acids. Germline V gives CDR1 SGHAT, CDR2 FQNNGV.

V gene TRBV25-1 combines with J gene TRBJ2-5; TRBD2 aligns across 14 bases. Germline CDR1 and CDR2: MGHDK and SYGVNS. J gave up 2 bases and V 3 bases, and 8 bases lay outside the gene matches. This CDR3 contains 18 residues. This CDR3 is CASSDVGLAGGLQETQYF. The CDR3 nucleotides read TGTGCCAGCAGTGACGTCGGACTAGCGGGGGGCCTTCAAGAGACCCAGTACTTC.

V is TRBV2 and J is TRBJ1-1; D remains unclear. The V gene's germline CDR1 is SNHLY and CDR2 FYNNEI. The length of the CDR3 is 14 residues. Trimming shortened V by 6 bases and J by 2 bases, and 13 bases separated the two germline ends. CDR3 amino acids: CASSEGQKNTEAFF. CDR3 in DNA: TGTGCCAGCAGCGAGGGCCAGAAAAACACTGAAGCTTTCTTT.

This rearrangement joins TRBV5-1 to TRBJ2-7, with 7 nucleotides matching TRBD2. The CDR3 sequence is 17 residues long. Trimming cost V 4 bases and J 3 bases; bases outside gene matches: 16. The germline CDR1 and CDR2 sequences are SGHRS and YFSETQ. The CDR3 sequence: CASSKTSSDSINYEQYF. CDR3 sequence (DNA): TGCGCCAGCAGCAAGACTAGCTCCGATTCAATTAACTACGAGCAGTACTTC.

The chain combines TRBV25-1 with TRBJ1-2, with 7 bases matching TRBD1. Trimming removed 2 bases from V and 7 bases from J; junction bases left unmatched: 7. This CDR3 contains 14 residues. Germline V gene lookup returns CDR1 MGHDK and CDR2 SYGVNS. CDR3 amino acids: CASSEDRAAGGYTF. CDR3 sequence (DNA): TGTGCCAGCAGTGAAGACAGGGCCGCGGGTGGCTACACCTTC.

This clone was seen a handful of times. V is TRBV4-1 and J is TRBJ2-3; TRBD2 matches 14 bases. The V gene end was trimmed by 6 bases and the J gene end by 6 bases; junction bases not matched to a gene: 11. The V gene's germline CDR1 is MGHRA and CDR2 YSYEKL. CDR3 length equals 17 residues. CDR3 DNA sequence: TGCGCCAGCAGACCTCTGACTAGCGGGGGGGCAGCGGATACGCAGTATTTT. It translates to CASRPLTSGGAADTQYF.

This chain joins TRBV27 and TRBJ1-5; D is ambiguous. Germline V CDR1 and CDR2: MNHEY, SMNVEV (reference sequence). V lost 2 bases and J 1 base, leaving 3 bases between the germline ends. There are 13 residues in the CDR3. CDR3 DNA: TGTGCCAGCAGTTTACAAAGCAATCAGCCCCAGCATTTT. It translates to CASSLQSNQPQHF.

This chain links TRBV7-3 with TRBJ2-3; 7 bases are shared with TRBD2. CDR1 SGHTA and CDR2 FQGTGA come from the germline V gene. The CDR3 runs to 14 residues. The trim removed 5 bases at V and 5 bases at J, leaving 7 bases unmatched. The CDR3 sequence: CASSPKGGEDTQYF. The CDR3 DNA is TGTGCCAGCAGCCCAAAGGGAGGGGAAGATACGCAGTATTTT.

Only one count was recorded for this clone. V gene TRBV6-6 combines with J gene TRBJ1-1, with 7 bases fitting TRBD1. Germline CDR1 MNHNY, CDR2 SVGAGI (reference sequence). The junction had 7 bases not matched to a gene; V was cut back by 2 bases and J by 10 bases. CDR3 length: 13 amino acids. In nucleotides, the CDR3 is TGTGCCAGCAGTTACATTCAGGGGGTCGGAGCTTTCTTT. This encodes CASSYIQGVGAFF.

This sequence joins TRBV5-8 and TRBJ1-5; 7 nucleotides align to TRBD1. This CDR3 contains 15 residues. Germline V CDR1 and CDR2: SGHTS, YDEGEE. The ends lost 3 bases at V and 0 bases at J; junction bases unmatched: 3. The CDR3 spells CASSWGQLSNQPQHF. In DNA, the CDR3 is TGTGCCAGCAGCTGGGGACAGCTTAGCAATCAGCCCCAGCATTTT.

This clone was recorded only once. CDR3 protein: CASSKTGGSSPLHF. As DNA, the CDR3 is TGTGCCAGCAGCAAGACAGGGGGCAGTTCACCCCTCCACTTT. This chain uses TRBV6-6 with TRBJ1-6; 10 bases are a match to TRBD1. V shed 6 bases, J shed 9 bases, and the junction held 5 bases outside the gene matches. CDR3 size: 14 residues. CDR1 and CDR2 (germline): MNHNY, SVGAGI (reference sequence).

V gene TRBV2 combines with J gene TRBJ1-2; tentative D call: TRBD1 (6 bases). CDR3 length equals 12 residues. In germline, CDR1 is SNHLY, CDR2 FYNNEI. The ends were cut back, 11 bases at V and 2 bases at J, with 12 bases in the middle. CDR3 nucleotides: TGTGCCGCCCAGGGGCGGAACTATGGCTACACCTTC. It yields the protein CAAQGRNYGYTF.

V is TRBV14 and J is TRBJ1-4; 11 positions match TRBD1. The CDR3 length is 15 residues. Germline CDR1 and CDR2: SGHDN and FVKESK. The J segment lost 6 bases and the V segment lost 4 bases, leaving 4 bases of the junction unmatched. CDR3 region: CASSLGQGAHEKLFF. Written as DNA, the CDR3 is TGTGCCAGCAGCCTTGGACAGGGGGCGCATGAAAAACTGTTTTTT.

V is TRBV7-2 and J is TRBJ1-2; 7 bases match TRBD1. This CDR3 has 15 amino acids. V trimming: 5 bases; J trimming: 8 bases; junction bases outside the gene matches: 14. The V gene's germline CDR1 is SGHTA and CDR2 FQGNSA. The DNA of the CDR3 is TGTGCCAGCAGCCCAAACAGACAGGGCCCGGAGGGCTACACCTTC. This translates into CASSPNRQGPEGYTF.